This T cell receptor (beta chain) was sequenced in a study of T cell responses to AZD1222 COVID-19 vaccine. Overall study context: Second doses at about 4 or about 12 weeks were pooled. Whole-study findings and limits: Seropositive status at baseline applied to only 6 or 7 AZD1222 recipients. Most donors were white British, females outnumbered males, and clonal diversity was possibly underestimated.

The CDR3 has 11 amino acids. The germline V gene encodes CDR1 DFQATT and CDR2 SNEGSKA (reference sequence). Concerning this clone: What it recognizes is unknown.

Sequencing was performed with immunoSEQ multiplex PCR; in TCRdb, only in-frame clones are kept and a portion is missing. The sample gives 150,000 or so clones, roughly 94% of which show up once; about 0.64% is in the top ten. The TCR was taken from an adult in good health. The sample in question was peripheral blood, obtained on day 0 of AZD1222 vaccination. The V and J genes are TRBV20-1 and TRBJ2-7, with 7 bases fitting TRBD2. The CDR3 region has the DNA TGCATGGCCGGGACTACCTACGAGCAGTACTTC. This encodes CMAGTTYEQYF.